This T cell receptor (beta chain) was documented in a study of T cells after posttransplantation cyclophosphamide. Study-level findings and limits: Recipient CMV seropositivity and CMV reactivation strongly tracked TRB clonality.

Per the germline V gene, CDR1 is MGHRA and CDR2 is YSYEKL. CDR3 length: 17 amino acids. The V gene lost 0 bases and the J gene lost 1 base, with 15 bases spanning the gap. Repertoires were generated with immunoSEQ multiplex PCR, while TCRdb's copy carries only in-frame clones and drops some. The sample has 7,500 to 10,000 clones; about four fifths are singletons. Note on this clone: Its antigen is still unknown.

Cyclophosphamide on days +3 and +4 followed busulfan-fludarabine conditioning and a marrow graft. The material was PBMCs, obtained 1,700 to 2,000 days after a stem cell transplant with posttransplant cyclophosphamide. This TCR was recovered from a female patient in her thirties or forties who received an allogeneic stem cell transplant from a related donor, was CMV-positive, and had no GVHD. A share of the T cells may be of graft donor origin. The chain employs TRBV4-1 and TRBJ1-1, with D possibly matching TRBD1 (5 bases). The CDR3 nucleotides read TGCGCCAGCAGCCAAGATGGAACAGGCCTGGAGAACACTGAAGCTTTCTTT. It codes for CASSQDGTGLENTEAFF.